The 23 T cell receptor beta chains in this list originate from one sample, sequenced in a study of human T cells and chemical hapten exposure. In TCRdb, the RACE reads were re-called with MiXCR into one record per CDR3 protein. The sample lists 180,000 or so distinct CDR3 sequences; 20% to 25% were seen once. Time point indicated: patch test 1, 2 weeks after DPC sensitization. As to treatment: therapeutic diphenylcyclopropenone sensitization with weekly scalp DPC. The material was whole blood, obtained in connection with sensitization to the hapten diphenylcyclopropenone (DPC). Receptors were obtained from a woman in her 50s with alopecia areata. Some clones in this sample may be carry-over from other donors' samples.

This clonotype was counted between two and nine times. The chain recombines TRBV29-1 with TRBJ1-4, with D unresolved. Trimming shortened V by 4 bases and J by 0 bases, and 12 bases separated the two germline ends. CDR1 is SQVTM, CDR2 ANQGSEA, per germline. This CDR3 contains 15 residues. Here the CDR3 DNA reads TGCAGCGTTGTATATTCGGGAGCAACTAATGAAAAACTGTTTTTT. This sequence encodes CSVVYSGATNEKLFF.

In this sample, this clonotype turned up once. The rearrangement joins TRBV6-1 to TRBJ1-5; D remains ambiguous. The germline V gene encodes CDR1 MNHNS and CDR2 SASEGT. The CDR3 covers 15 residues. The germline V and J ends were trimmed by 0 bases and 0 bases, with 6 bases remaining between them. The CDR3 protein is CASSEATVSNQPQHF. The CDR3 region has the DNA TGTGCCAGCAGTGAAGCAACAGTTAGCAATCAGCCCCAGCATTTT.

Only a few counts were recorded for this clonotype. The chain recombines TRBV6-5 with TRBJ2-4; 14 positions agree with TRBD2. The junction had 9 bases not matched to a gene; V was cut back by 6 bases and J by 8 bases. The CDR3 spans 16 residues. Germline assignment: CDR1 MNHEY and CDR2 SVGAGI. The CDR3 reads CASSQRLAGGRDIQYF. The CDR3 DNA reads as TGTGCCAGCAGCCAAAGACTAGCGGGAGGGCGGGACATTCAGTACTTC.

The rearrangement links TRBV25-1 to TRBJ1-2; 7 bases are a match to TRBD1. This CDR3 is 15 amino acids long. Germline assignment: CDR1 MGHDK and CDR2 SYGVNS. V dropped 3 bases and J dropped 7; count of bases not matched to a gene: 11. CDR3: CASSDLGQTTSGYTF. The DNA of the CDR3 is TGTGCCAGCAGTGACTTGGGACAGACAACTTCTGGCTACACCTTC.

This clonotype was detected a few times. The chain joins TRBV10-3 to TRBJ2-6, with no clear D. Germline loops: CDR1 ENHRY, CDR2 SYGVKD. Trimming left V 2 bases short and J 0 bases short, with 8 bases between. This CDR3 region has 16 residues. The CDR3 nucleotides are TGTGCCATCAGTGAGAAGGACGGCTCTGGGGCCAACGTCCTGACTTTC. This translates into CAISEKDGSGANVLTF.

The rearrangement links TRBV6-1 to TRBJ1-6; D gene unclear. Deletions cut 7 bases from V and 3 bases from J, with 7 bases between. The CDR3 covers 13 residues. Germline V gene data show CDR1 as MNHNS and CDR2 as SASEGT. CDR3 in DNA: TGTGCCAGCATCGGGGTCTATAATTCACCCCTCCACTTT. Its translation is CASIGVYNSPLHF.

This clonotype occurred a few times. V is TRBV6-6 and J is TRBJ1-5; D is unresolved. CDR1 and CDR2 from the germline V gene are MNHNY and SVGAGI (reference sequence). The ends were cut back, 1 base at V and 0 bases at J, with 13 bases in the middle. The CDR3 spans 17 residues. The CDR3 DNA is TGTGCCAGCAGTTACTTTCCAGCCAGCTATAGCAATCAGCCCCAGCATTTT. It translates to CASSYFPASYSNQPQHF.

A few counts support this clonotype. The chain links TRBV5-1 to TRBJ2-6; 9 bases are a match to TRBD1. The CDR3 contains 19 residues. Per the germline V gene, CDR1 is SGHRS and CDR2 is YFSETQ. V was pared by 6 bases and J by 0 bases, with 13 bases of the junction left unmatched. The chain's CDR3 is CASTPTGTGLDSGANVLTF. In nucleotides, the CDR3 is TGCGCCAGCACCCCAACCGGGACAGGGTTAGACTCTGGGGCCAACGTCCTGACTTTC.

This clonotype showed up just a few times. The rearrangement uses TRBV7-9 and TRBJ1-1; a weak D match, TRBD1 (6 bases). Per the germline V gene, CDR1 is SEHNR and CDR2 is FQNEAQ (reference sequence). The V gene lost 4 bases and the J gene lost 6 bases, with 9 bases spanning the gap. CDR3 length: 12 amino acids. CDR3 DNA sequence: TGTGCCAGCAGCTCCGGGGGCCCTGAAGCTTTCTTT. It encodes CASSSGGPEAFF.

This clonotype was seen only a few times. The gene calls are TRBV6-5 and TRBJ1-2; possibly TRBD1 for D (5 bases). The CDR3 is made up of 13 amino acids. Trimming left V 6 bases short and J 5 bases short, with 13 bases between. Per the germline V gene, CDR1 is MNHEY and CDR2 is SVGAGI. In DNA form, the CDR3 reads TGTGCCAGCAGAACAACGACAGAATATGGCTACACCTTC. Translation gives CASRTTTEYGYTF.

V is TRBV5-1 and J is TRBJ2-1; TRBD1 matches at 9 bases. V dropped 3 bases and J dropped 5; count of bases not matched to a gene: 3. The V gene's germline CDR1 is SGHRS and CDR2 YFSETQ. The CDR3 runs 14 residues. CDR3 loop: CASSWGQGNNEQFF. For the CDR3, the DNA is TGCGCCAGCAGCTGGGGACAGGGCAACAATGAGCAGTTCTTC.

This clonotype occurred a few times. In DNA form, the CDR3 reads TGTGCCAGCAGTAGATACAGGGTGGAGGCTGGGGCCAACGTCCTGACTTTC. It is translated as CASSRYRVEAGANVLTF. The J gene is TRBJ2-6, the V gene TRBV27, with D maybe TRBD1 (6 bases). The ends were cut back, 5 bases at V and 2 bases at J, with 16 bases in the middle. The CDR3 is 17 residues long. Germline CDR1 reads MNHEY; CDR2 reads SMNVEV (reference sequence).

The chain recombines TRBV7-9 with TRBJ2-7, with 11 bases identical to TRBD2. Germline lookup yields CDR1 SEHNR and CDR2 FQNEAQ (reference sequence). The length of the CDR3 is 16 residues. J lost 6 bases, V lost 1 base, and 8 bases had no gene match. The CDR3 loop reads CASSLVPLAGASEQYF. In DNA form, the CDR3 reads TGTGCCAGCAGCTTAGTCCCACTAGCGGGAGCAAGCGAGCAGTACTTC.

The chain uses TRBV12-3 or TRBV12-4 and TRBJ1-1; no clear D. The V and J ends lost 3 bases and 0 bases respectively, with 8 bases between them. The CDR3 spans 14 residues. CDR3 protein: CASSFDGLNTEAFF. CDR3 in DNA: TGTGCCAGCAGTTTCGACGGACTGAACACTGAAGCTTTCTTT.

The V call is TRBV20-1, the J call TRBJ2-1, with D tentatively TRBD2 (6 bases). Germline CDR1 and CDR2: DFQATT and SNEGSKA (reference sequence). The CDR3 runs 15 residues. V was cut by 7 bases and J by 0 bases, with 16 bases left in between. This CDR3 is CSGNLERVSYNEQFF. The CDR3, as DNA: TGCAGTGGTAATTTAGAGCGGGTCTCCTACAATGAGCAGTTCTTC.

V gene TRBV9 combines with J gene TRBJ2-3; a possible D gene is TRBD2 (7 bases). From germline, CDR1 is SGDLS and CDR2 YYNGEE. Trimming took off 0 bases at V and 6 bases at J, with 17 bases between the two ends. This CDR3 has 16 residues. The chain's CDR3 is CASSVEGGTTQDTQYF. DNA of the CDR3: TGTGCCAGCAGCGTAGAGGGGGGGACTACGCAGGATACGCAGTATTTT.

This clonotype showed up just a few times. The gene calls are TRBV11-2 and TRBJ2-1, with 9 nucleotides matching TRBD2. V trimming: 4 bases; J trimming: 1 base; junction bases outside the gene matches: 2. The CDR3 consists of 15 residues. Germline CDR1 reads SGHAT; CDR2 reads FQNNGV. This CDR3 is CASSYSGRSYNEQFF. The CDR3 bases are TGTGCCAGCAGCTATAGCGGGAGATCCTACAATGAGCAGTTCTTC.

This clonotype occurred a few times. CDR3 bases: TGTGCCACCATCGGGGCCCTAGGGGACGTTAATTCACCCCTCCACTTT. Translating it yields CATIGALGDVNSPLHF. V is TRBV10-3 and J is TRBJ1-6, with D possibly matching TRBD1 (5 bases). The germline gives CDR1 ENHRY, CDR2 SYGVKD. Deletions cut 10 bases from V and 6 bases from J, with 22 bases between. CDR3 size: 16 residues.

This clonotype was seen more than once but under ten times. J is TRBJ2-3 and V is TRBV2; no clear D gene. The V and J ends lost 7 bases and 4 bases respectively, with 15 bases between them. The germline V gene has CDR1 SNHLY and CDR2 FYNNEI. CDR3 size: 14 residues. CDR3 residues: CASNSRAVADTQYF. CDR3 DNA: TGTGCCAGCAACTCCCGGGCGGTCGCAGATACGCAGTATTTT. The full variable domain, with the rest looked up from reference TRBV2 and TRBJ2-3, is EPEVTQTPSHQVTQMGQEVILRCVPISNHLYFYWYRQILGQKVEFLVSFYNNEISEKSEIFDDQFSVERPDGSNFTLKIRSTKLEDSAMYFCASNSRAVADTQYFGPGTRLTVL.

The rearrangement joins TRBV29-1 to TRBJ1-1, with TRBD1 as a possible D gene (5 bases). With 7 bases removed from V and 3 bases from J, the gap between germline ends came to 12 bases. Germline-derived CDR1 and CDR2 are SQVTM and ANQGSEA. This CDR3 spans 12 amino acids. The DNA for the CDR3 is TGCAGCGCGGGTACGGGGGACACTGAAGCTTTCTTT. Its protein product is CSAGTGDTEAFF.

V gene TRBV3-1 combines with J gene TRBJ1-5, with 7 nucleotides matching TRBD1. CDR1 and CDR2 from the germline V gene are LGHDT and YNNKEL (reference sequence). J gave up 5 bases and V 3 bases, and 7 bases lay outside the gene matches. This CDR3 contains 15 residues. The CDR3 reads CASSQTTGAYQPQHF. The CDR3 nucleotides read TGTGCCAGCAGCCAGACAACAGGGGCGTATCAGCCCCAGCATTTT.

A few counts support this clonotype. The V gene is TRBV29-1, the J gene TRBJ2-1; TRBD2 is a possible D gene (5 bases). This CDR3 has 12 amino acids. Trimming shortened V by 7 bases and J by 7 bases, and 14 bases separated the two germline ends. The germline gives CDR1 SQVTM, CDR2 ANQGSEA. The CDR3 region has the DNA TGCAGCGCTTATGGACTTACTAATGAGCAGTTCTTC. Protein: CSAYGLTNEQFF.

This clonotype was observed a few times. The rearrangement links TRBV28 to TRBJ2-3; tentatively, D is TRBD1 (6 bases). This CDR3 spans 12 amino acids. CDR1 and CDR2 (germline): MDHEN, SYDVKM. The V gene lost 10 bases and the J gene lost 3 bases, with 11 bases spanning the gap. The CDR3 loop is CATTTGTDTQYF. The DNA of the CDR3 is TGTGCCACCACGACAGGAACAGATACGCAGTATTTT. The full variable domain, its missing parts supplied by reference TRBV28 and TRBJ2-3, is DVKVTQSSRYLVKRTGEKVFLECVQDMDHENMFWYRQDPGLGLRLIYFSYDVKMKEKGDIPEGYSVSREKKERFSLILESASTNQTSMYLCATTTGTDTQYFGPGTRLTVL.